This TCR beta chain was profiled in a study of CD4 T cells in relation to SARS-CoV-2 and coronaviruses. TCRdb's table, derived via immunoSEQ multiplex PCR, lists solely in-frame clones and lacks some. This sample has 20,000 to 25,000 clones, with roughly three quarters found just once. From germline, CDR1 is KGHSH and CDR2 LQKENI. The CDR3 length is 13 residues. The V end lost 2 bases, the J end lost 1 base, and 5 bases lay between the germline ends. About this clone: The target antigen is unknown.

Before the COVID-19 pandemic, during about 2011-2019, CD4+ T cells were taken from unexposed donors. Isolation of CD4+ T cells took place after less than 11 days in culture. Testing used SARS-CoV-2 S/N and four cold-coronavirus spikes on unexposed-donor CD4+ T cells, cells permitting. The chain combines TRBV18 with TRBJ1-1; the D is unclear. The receptor comes from a human donor in good health. The sample comprised CD4+ T cells from PBMCs, cultured in vitro. The chain's CDR3 is CASSPSGNTEAFF. CDR3 in DNA: TGTGCCAGCTCACCATCAGGGAACACTGAAGCTTTCTTT. Complete variable domain (other parts from reference TRBV18 and TRBJ1-1): NAGVMQNPRHLVRRRGQEARLRCSPMKGHSHVYWYRQLPEEGLKFMVYLQKENIIDESGMPKERFSAEFPKEGPSILRIQQVVRGDSAAYFCASSPSGNTEAFFGQGTRLTVV.